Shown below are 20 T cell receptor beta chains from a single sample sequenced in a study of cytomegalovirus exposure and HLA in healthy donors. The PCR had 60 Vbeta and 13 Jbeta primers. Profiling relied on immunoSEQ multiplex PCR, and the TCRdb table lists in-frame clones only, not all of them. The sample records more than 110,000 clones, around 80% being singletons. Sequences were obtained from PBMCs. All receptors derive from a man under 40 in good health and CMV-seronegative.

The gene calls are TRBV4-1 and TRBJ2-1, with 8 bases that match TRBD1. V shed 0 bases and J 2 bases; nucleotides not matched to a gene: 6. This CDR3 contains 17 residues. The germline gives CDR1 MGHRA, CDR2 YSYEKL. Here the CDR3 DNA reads TGCGCCAGCAGCCAAGACTGGGACAGGAACACCTACAATGAGCAGTTCTTC. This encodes CASSQDWDRNTYNEQFF.

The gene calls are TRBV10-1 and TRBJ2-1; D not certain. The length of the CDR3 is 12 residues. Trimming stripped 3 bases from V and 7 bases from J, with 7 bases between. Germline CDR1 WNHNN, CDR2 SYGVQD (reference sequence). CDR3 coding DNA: TGCGCCAGCAGTGACCGTTATAATGAGCAGTTCTTC. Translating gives CASSDRYNEQFF.

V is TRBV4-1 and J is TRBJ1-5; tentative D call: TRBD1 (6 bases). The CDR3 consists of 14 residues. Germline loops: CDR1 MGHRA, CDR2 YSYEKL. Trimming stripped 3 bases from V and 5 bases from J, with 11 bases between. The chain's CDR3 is CASSQSQGDQPQHF. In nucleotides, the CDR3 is TGCGCCAGCAGCCAGTCACAGGGCGATCAGCCCCAGCATTTT.

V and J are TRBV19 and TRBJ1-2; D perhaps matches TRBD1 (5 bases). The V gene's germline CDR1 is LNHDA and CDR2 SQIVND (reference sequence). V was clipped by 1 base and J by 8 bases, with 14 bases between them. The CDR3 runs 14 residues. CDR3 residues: CASSIGTGDWGYTF. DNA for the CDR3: TGTGCCAGTAGTATAGGAACAGGTGATTGGGGCTACACCTTC.

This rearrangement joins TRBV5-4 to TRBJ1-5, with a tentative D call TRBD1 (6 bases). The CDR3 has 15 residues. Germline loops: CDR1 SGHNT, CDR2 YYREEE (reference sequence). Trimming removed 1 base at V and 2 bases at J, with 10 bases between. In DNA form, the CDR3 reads TGTGCCAGCAGCTTGTGGGGGCAGGGCAATCAGCCCCAGCATTTT. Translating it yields CASSLWGQGNQPQHF.

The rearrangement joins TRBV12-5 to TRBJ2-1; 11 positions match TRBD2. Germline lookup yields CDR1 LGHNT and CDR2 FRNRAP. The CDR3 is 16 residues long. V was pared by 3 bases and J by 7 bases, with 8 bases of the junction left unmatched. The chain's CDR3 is CASGLGVAGGPNEQFF. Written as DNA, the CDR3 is TGTGCTAGTGGTTTAGGAGTAGCGGGAGGGCCTAATGAGCAGTTCTTC.

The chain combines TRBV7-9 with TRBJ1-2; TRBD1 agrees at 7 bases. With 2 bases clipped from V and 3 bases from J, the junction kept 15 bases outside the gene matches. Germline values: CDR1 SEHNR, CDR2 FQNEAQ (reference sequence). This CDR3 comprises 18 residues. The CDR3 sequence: CASSLRVTGKWLDYGYTF. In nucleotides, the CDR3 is TGTGCCAGCAGCTTACGGGTGACAGGGAAATGGTTGGACTATGGCTACACCTTC.

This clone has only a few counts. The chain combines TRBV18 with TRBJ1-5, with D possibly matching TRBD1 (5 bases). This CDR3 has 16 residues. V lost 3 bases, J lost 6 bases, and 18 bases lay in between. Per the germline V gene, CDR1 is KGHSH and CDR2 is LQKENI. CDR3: CASSPEPPTGGQPQHF. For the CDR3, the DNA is TGTGCCAGCTCACCGGAGCCGCCCACAGGCGGTCAGCCCCAGCATTTT.

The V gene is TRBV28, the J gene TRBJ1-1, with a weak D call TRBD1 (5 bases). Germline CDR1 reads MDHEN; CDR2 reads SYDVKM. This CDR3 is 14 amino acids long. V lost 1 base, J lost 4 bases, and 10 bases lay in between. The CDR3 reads CASSLLGGGTEAFF. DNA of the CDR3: TGTGCCAGCAGTTTATTGGGGGGAGGCACTGAAGCTTTCTTT. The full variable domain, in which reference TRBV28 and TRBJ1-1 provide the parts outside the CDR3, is DVKVTQSSRYLVKRTGEKVFLECVQDMDHENMFWYRQDPGLGLRLIYFSYDVKMKEKGDIPEGYSVSREKKERFSLILESASTNQTSMYLCASSLLGGGTEAFFGQGTRLTVV.

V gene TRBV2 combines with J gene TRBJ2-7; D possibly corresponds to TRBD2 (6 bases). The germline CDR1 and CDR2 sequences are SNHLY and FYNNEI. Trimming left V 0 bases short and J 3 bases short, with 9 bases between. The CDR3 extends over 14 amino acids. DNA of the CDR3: TGTGCCAGCAGTGAAGCGGGGGGAAGCTACGAGCAGTACTTC. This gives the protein CASSEAGGSYEQYF.

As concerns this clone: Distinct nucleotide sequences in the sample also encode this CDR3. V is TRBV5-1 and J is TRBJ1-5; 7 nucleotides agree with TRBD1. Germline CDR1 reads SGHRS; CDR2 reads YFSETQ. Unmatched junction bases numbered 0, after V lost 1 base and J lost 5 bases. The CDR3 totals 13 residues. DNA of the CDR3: TGCGCCAGCAGCTTGACAGGGGATCAGCCCCAGCATTTT. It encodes CASSLTGDQPQHF.

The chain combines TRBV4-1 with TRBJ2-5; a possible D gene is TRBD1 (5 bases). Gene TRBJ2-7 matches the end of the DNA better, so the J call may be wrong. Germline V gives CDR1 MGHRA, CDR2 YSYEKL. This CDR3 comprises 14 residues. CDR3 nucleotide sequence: TGCGCCAGCAGCCTCAGGGAAAGGACCTACGAGCAGTACTTC. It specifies CASSLRERTYEQYF.

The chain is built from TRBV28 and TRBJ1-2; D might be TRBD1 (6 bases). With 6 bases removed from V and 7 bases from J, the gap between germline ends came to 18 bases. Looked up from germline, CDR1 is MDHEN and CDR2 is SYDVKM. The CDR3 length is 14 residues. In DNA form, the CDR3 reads TGTGCCAGCAGCACAGTCCAGGGGTGGCGTGGCTACACCTTC. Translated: CASSTVQGWRGYTF.

CDR3 nucleotide sequence: TGTGCCAGGGGGGAGGAGGGCACCATATATTTT. It yields the protein CARGEEGTIYF. V and J are TRBV27 and TRBJ1-3, with D perhaps matching TRBD1 (5 bases). V shed 9 bases and J shed 9 bases, with 12 bases lying between them. Germline lookup yields CDR1 MNHEY and CDR2 SMNVEV (reference sequence). The CDR3 totals 11 residues.

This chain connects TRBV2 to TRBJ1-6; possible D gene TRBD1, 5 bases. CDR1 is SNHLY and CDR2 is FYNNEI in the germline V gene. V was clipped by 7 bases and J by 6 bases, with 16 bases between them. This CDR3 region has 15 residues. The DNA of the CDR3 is TGTGCCAGCAACCAAAGGGGTCAGGGTAATTCACCCCTCCACTTT. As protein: CASNQRGQGNSPLHF.

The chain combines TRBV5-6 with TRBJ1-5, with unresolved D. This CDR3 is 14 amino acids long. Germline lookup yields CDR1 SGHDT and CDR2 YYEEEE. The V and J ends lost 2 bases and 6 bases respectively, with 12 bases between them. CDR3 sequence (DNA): TGTGCCAGCAGCTTCTCGGGGAGTCTTCAGCCCCAGCATTTT. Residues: CASSFSGSLQPQHF.

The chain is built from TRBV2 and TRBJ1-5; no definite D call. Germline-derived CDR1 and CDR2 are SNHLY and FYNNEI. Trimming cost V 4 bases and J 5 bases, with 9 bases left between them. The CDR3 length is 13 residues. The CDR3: CASSGAEYQPQHF. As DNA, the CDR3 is TGTGCCAGCAGTGGTGCGGAGTATCAGCCCCAGCATTTT.

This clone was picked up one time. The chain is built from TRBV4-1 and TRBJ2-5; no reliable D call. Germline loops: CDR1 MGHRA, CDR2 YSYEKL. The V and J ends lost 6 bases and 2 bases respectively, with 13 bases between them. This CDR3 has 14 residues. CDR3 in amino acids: CASRPGGLQETQYF. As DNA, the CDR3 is TGCGCCAGCAGGCCCGGTGGGCTACAAGAGACCCAGTACTTC.

The CDR3 spells CASSRTGGNQPQHF. CDR3 nucleotides: TGTGCCAGCAGCCGGACAGGAGGCAATCAGCCCCAGCATTTT. The chain combines TRBV28 with TRBJ1-5, with TRBD1 identical over 7 bases. V lost 6 bases and J lost 2; bases outside the gene matches: 4. CDR1 MDHEN and CDR2 SYDVKM come from the germline V gene. This CDR3 spans 14 amino acids.

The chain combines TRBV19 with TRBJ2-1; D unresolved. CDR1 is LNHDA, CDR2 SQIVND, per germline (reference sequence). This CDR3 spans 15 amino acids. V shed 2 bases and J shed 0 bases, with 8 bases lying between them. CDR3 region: CASSIRYRSYNEQFF. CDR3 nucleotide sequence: TGTGCCAGTAGTATACGGTACCGCTCCTACAATGAGCAGTTCTTC.